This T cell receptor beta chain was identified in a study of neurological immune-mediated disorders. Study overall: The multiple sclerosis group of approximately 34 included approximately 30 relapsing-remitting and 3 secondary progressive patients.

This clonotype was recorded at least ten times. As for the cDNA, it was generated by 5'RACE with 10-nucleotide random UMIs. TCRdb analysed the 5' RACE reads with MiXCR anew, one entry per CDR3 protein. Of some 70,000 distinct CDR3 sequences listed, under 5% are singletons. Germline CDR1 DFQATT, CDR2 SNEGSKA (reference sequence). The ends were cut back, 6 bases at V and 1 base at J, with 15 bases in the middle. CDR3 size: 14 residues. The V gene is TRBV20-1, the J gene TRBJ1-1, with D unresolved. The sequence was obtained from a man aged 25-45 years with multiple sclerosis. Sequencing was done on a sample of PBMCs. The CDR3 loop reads CSAGRGRGNTEAFF. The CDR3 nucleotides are TGCAGTGCCGGGCGTGGCAGAGGGAACACTGAAGCTTTCTTT.